A single sample gave rise to the 9 T cell receptor beta chains below, sequenced in a study of OX40 agonist ivuxolimab in advanced cancers. Some clones are missing from TCRdb's copy, which holds only in-frame ones; the method was immunoSEQ multiplex PCR. The sample has some 41,000 clones, 70% to 90% seen once. The material was CD4+ or CD8+ T cells sorted from blood, obtained in a trial of the OX40 agonist ivuxolimab. The receptors were sampled from an adult with an advanced solid tumor such as melanoma, head and neck, liver or kidney cancer.

The chain combines TRBV6-5 with TRBJ2-2; 8 bases align to TRBD1. V was clipped by 6 bases and J by 8 bases; unmatched bases: 11. CDR3 length: 15 amino acids. Germline V lookup: CDR1 MNHEY, CDR2 SVGAGI. The DNA for the CDR3 is TGTGCCAGCAGCCGCGGGACAGGCCGGGGAGGGGAGCTGTTTTTT. Protein product: CASSRGTGRGGELFF.

The chain is built from TRBV30 and TRBJ1-2; unclear D gene. V lost 0 bases, J lost 5 bases, and 10 bases lay in between. The CDR3 has 13 amino acids. CDR1 is GTSNPN and CDR2 is SVGIG in the germline V gene (reference sequence). In nucleotides, the CDR3 is TGTGCCTGGAGTGTTCAACAGTCTTATGGCTACACCTTC. Translation: CAWSVQQSYGYTF.

This clone was counted a few times. The chain uses TRBV6-1 and TRBJ2-7, with 11 nucleotides matching TRBD1. There are 14 residues in the CDR3. Germline values: CDR1 MNHNS, CDR2 SASEGT. J lost 3 bases, V lost 8 bases, and 6 bases had no gene match. The CDR3 loop is CASDTGTGGYEQYF. CDR3 DNA: TGTGCCAGCGATACCGGGACAGGGGGCTACGAGCAGTACTTC.

This chain connects TRBV6-1 to TRBJ2-7, with D perhaps given as TRBD1 or TRBD2 (5 bases each). This CDR3 has 14 amino acids. V lost 4 bases to trimming and J lost 2 bases, with 12 bases between them. The germline CDR1 and CDR2 sequences are MNHNS and SASEGT. The CDR3 DNA reads as TGTGCCAGCAGTGTGGCAGGGACGACCTACGAGCAGTACTTC. It specifies CASSVAGTTYEQYF.

This chain uses TRBV28 with TRBJ2-5; tentatively, D is TRBD1 (5 bases). This CDR3 spans 12 amino acids. Per germline, CDR1 MDHEN and CDR2 SYDVKM. V gave up 6 bases and J gave up 5 bases, with 10 bases separating them. Here the CDR3 DNA reads TGTGCCAGCAGGCTAGGGGTGGAGACCCAGTACTTC. It codes for CASRLGVETQYF.

The V gene is TRBV7-9, the J gene TRBJ2-2; perhaps TRBD1 as D (5 bases). Germline CDR1 SEHNR, CDR2 FQNEAQ (reference sequence). Trimming pared 5 bases from V and 6 bases from J, leaving 10 bases between. The CDR3 covers 13 residues. This chain's CDR3 is CASSPRVAGELFF. The CDR3, as DNA: TGTGCCAGCAGCCCCAGGGTGGCCGGGGAGCTGTTTTTT.

V gene TRBV13 combines with J gene TRBJ1-2, with D perhaps TRBD1 (6 bases). CDR1 is PRHDT, CDR2 FYEKMQ, per germline (reference sequence). V was pared by 4 bases and J by 7 bases, with 19 bases between. The CDR3 covers 15 residues. The CDR3 protein is CASSSYSRGAIGYTF. The CDR3 DNA reads TGTGCCAGCAGCTCCTACTCCCGGGGGGCGATTGGCTACACCTTC.

This chain joins TRBV6-6 and TRBJ2-4, with 8 bases that match TRBD1. The V gene's germline CDR1 is MNHNY and CDR2 SVGAGI (reference sequence). The J segment lost 4 bases and the V segment lost 6 bases, leaving 5 bases of the junction unmatched. The CDR3 is 14 amino acids. The CDR3 sequence is CASRPGQVKNIQYF. In DNA form, the CDR3 reads TGTGCCAGCAGACCGGGACAGGTGAAAAACATTCAGTACTTC.

This chain links TRBV11-2 with TRBJ2-1; 7 bases line up with TRBD1. The trim removed 3 bases at V and 0 bases at J, leaving 8 bases unmatched. Germline-derived CDR1 and CDR2 are SGHAT and FQNNGV. The CDR3 covers 17 residues. The CDR3 spells CASSFNANRGSYNEQFF. The CDR3, as DNA: TGTGCCAGCAGCTTTAACGCAAACAGGGGCTCCTACAATGAGCAGTTCTTC.